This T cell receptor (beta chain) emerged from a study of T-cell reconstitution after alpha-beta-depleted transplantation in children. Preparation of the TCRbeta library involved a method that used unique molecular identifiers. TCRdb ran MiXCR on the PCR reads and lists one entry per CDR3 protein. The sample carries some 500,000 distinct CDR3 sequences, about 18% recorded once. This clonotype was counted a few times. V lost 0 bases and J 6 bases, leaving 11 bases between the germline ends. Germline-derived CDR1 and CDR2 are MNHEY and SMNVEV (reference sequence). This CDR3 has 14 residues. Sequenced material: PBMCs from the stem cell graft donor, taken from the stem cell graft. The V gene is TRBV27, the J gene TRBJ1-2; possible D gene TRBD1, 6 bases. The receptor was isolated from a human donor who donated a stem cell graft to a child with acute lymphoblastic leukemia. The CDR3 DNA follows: TGTGCCAGCAGTTTATCGTGGGGGGCGGATGGCTACACCTTC. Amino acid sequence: CASSLSWGADGYTF.